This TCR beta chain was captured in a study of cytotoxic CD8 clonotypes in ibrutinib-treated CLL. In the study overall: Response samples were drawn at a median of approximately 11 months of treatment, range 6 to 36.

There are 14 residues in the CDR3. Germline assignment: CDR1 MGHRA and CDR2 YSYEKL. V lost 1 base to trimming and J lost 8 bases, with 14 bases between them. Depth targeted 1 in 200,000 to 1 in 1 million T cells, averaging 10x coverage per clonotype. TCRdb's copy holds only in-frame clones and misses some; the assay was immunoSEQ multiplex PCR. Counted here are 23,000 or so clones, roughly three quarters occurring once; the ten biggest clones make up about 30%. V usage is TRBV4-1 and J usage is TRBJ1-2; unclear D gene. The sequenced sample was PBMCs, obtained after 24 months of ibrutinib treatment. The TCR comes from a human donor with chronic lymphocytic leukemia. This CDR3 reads CASSQGTGVGGYTF. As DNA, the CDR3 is TGCGCCAGCAGCCAAGGAACCGGGGTGGGGGGCTACACCTTC.